This entry lists 29 T cell receptor beta chains sequenced from one sample in a study of blood T cell repertoires in COVID-19. Sequencing was performed with immunoSEQ multiplex PCR; in TCRdb, only in-frame clones are kept and a portion is missing. The table includes 200,000 to 250,000 clones, more than 80% detected once. Material for sequencing was peripheral blood. These receptors all come from a young woman with COVID-19, enrolled during active disease.

This clone has only one observation. The chain uses TRBV12-5 and TRBJ2-7; 13 bases map to TRBD2. CDR1 is LGHNT and CDR2 is FRNRAP in the germline V gene. The length of the CDR3 is 18 residues. The V segment lost 2 bases and the J segment 5 bases; nucleotides outside the gene matches: 12. CDR3 residues: CASGLPTQPTSGRHEQYF. In DNA form, the CDR3 reads TGTGCTAGTGGTTTGCCCACACAGCCGACTAGCGGGAGGCACGAGCAGTACTTC.

The chain combines TRBV6-1 with TRBJ2-7; possibly TRBD1 for D (6 bases). V shed 4 bases and J shed 4 bases, with 23 bases lying between them. Germline lookup yields CDR1 MNHNS and CDR2 SASEGT. The CDR3 sequence is 17 residues long. This chain's CDR3 is CASSGAKGELTLYEQYF. The DNA for the CDR3 is TGTGCCAGCAGTGGGGCTAAGGGGGAGTTAACGTTATACGAGCAGTACTTC.

The sample holds a few counts of this clone. This rearrangement joins TRBV30 to TRBJ2-2; TRBD2 matches 8 bases. Unmatched junction bases numbered 10, after V lost 4 bases and J lost 6 bases. CDR1 GTSNPN and CDR2 SVGIG come from the germline V gene (reference sequence). The CDR3 has 15 residues. The CDR3 sequence is CAWTIGGGGAGELFF. Written as DNA, the CDR3 is TGTGCCTGGACCATCGGGGGGGGTGGAGCCGGGGAGCTGTTTTTT.

The chain uses TRBV19 and TRBJ1-2; TRBD1 agrees at 7 bases. Germline assignment: CDR1 LNHDA and CDR2 SQIVND (reference sequence). There are 13 residues in the CDR3. After removal of 6 bases from V and 2 bases from J, the junction contained 3 bases not matched to a gene. CDR3 sequence (DNA): TGTGCCAGTAGCCCGGACAGGAACTATGGCTACACCTTC. This translates into CASSPDRNYGYTF. The variable domain in full, completed from reference TRBV19 and TRBJ1-2, reads DGGITQSPKYLFRKEGQNVTLSCEQNLNHDAMYWYRQDPGQGLRLIYYSQIVNDFQKGDIAEGYSVSREKKESFPLTVTSAQKNPTAFYLCASSPDRNYGYTFGSGTRLTVV.

The CDR3 DNA sequence: TGCAGCGTTGGCGGGAGGGCGTCCTACGAGCAGTACTTC. Translated, it gives CSVGGRASYEQYF. The chain uses TRBV29-1 and TRBJ2-7; 9 bases line up with TRBD2. The CDR3 sequence is 13 residues long. With 4 bases clipped from V and 1 base from J, the junction kept 2 bases outside the gene matches. Per germline, CDR1 SQVTM and CDR2 ANQGSEA.

The chain recombines TRBV9 with TRBJ2-5; 8 nucleotides line up with TRBD1. The CDR3 totals 16 residues. Germline CDR1 and CDR2: SGDLS and YYNGEE. V dropped 0 bases and J dropped 5; count of bases not matched to a gene: 9. CDR3 sequence (DNA): TGTGCCAGCAGCGTAGTGGCAGGGGGCGCGAGGGAGACCCAGTACTTC. Protein sequence: CASSVVAGGARETQYF.

The CDR3 DNA is TGTGCCAGCAGTGAGCCCGGAGACTATGGCTACACCTTC. As protein: CASSEPGDYGYTF. V gene TRBV2 combines with J gene TRBJ1-2, with D unresolved. V dropped 3 bases and J dropped 3 bases, with 8 bases sitting between them. CDR1 is SNHLY and CDR2 is FYNNEI in the germline V gene. The CDR3 consists of 13 residues.

The chain has TRBV18 and TRBJ2-7; possibly TRBD1 for D (5 bases). Germline V lookup: CDR1 KGHSH, CDR2 LQKENI. The CDR3 extends over 13 amino acids. V dropped 2 bases and J dropped 6 bases, with 11 bases sitting between them. The CDR3 protein is CASSPGARSEQYF. The CDR3 nucleotides read TGTGCCAGCTCACCAGGGGCGCGCTCCGAGCAGTACTTC.

This chain joins TRBV27 and TRBJ1-2, with TRBD1 matching 10 bases. V gave up 5 bases and J gave up 8 bases; unmatched junction bases: 5. The CDR3 has 13 residues. Germline V gene data show CDR1 as MNHEY and CDR2 as SMNVEV (reference sequence). CDR3 region: CASSGDRGRGYTF. In DNA form, the CDR3 reads TGTGCCAGCAGTGGGGACAGGGGACGGGGCTACACCTTC.

This chain links TRBV7-2 with TRBJ2-7; 7 bases are a match to TRBD2. The CDR3 extends over 14 amino acids. The J segment lost 2 bases and the V segment lost 3 bases, leaving 4 bases of the junction unmatched. Germline V gives CDR1 SGHTA, CDR2 FQGNSA. CDR3 sequence: CASSFGGVAYEQYF. The CDR3 DNA sequence: TGTGCCAGCAGCTTTGGGGGGGTCGCCTACGAGCAGTACTTC. Full variable domain (remainder filled in from reference TRBV7-2 and TRBJ2-7): GAGVSQSPSNKVTEKGKDVELRCDPISGHTALYWYRQSLGQGLEFLIYFQGNSAPDKSGLPSDRFSAERTGGSVSTLTIQRTQQEDSAVYLCASSFGGVAYEQYFGPGTRLTVT.

This sequence joins TRBV7-3 and TRBJ2-1; 7 nucleotides align to TRBD2. The CDR3 spans 16 residues. V lost 1 base to trimming and J lost 4 bases; unmatched junction nucleotides: 7. Per the germline V gene, CDR1 is SGHTA and CDR2 is FQGTGA. CDR3 coding DNA: TGTGCCAGCAGCTTAAGGGCGGGGGACTTTTACAATGAGCAGTTCTTC. This sequence encodes CASSLRAGDFYNEQFF.

This rearrangement joins TRBV23-1 to TRBJ1-5; D unresolved. TRBV23-1 is an ORF, with its function uncertain. Trimming removed 0 bases from V and 4 bases from J, with 13 bases in between. This CDR3 comprises 16 residues. As DNA, the CDR3 is TGCGCCAGCAGTCAATCAGAGGGAGAAGGGAATCAGCCCCAGCATTTT. It codes for CASSQSEGEGNQPQHF.

This clone appeared once. The chain links TRBV7-2 to TRBJ1-1, with D tentatively TRBD1 (6 bases). CDR1 is SGHTA and CDR2 is FQGNSA in the germline V gene. CDR3 length equals 14 residues. V shed 1 base and J shed 10 bases, with 16 bases lying between them. The CDR3 is CASSLGGQGLAAFF. CDR3 coding DNA: TGTGCCAGCAGCTTAGGTGGTCAGGGGCTGGCAGCTTTCTTT.

The chain is built from TRBV18 and TRBJ1-3, with 10 bases identical to TRBD1. The CDR3 is 15 amino acids. Per the germline V gene, CDR1 is KGHSH and CDR2 is LQKENI. V gave up 4 bases and J gave up 2 bases; unmatched junction bases: 2. CDR3 nucleotide sequence: TGTGCCAGCTCACGGGACAGGGGACCTGGAAACACCATATATTTT. This codes for CASSRDRGPGNTIYF.

The CDR3: CASSPPGSSGGNEQFF. CDR3 in DNA: TGTGCCAGCAGCCCACCCGGCTCTAGCGGGGGCAATGAGCAGTTCTTC. The V gene is TRBV11-3, the J gene TRBJ2-1, with 10 bases fitting TRBD2. Germline V CDR1 and CDR2: SGHNT, YENEEA. V lost 5 bases, J lost 6 bases, and 10 bases stayed unmatched. This CDR3 spans 16 amino acids. Full variable domain (outside the CDR3, taken from reference TRBV11-3 and TRBJ2-1): EAGVVQSPRYKIIEKKQPVAFWCNPISGHNTLYWYLQNLGQGPELLIRYENEEAVDDSQLPKDRFSAERLKGVDSTLKIQPAELGDSAVYLCASSPPGSSGGNEQFFGPGTRLTVL.

Of note for this clone: A read error may produce the germline difference seen at one junction end. This chain links TRBV30 with TRBJ2-7, with D unresolved. The CDR3 is 12 residues long. CDR1 is GTSNPN and CDR2 is SVGIG in the germline V gene (reference sequence). CDR3 nucleotide sequence: TGTGCATGGAACAGAGACAACTACGAGCAGTACTTC. This translates into CAWNRDNYEQYF.

This clone showed up just a few times. J is TRBJ1-1 and V is TRBV5-6, with D maybe TRBD1 (6 bases). The ends were cut back, 7 bases at V and 1 base at J, with 14 bases in the middle. The CDR3 has 14 residues. Germline V gene lookup returns CDR1 SGHDT and CDR2 YYEEEE. CDR3 nucleotide sequence: TGTGCCAGCTCATCTGGGACAAGGAACACTGAAGCTTTCTTT. Its protein product is CASSSGTRNTEAFF.

The chain has TRBV28 and TRBJ1-5; 7 positions agree with TRBD1. CDR1 is MDHEN and CDR2 is SYDVKM in the germline V gene. CDR3 length: 16 residues. Germline trimming cut 4 bases from V and 1 base from J; bases unmatched to any gene: 7. This CDR3 is CASSSRRGLSNQPQHF. The CDR3 DNA reads as TGTGCCAGCAGTTCGCGAAGGGGGCTGAGCAATCAGCCCCAGCATTTT.

This clone came up a few times. This rearrangement joins TRBV10-3 to TRBJ1-1; D unclear. The germline V gene encodes CDR1 ENHRY and CDR2 SYGVKD. The ends were cut back, 6 bases at V and 1 base at J, with 6 bases in the middle. The CDR3 consists of 12 residues. The CDR3 coding sequence is TGTGCCATCAGCGACACGAACACTGAAGCTTTCTTT. Translation gives CAISDTNTEAFF.

This clone was found once. The V gene is TRBV27, the J gene TRBJ2-7; no reliable D call. Germline CDR1 reads MNHEY; CDR2 reads SMNVEV (reference sequence). V was clipped by 5 bases and J by 1 base, with 9 bases between them. This CDR3 comprises 13 residues. Here the CDR3 reads CASSPLESYEQYF. The CDR3 coding sequence is TGTGCCAGCAGTCCCCTAGAATCCTACGAGCAGTACTTC.

This clone appeared a single time. DNA of the CDR3: TGTGCCAGCGACCACACTAGCGGGAGACAGAATGAGCAGTTCTTC. This gives the protein CASDHTSGRQNEQFF. J is TRBJ2-1 and V is TRBV6-5; TRBD2 matches 11 bases. Germline V lookup: CDR1 MNHEY, CDR2 SVGAGI. After removal of 8 bases from V and 7 bases from J, the junction contained 10 bases not matched to a gene. This CDR3 contains 15 residues.

The chain links TRBV9 to TRBJ2-7, with 9 nucleotides matching TRBD2. V was pared by 0 bases and J by 4 bases, with 5 bases of the junction left unmatched. Germline CDR1 is SGDLS and CDR2 is YYNGEE. This CDR3 comprises 15 residues. CDR3 amino acids: CASSVGLAGSYEQYF. The CDR3 nucleotides read TGTGCCAGCAGCGTAGGGCTAGCGGGATCTTACGAGCAGTACTTC.

This clone was recorded a few times. V gene TRBV5-4 combines with J gene TRBJ1-1; D not resolved. Germline V CDR1 and CDR2: SGHNT, YYREEE (reference sequence). The germline V and J ends were trimmed by 0 bases and 6 bases, with 6 bases remaining between them. This CDR3 has 12 amino acids. DNA of the CDR3: TGTGCCAGCAGCTTGGACGTAGCTGAAGCTTTCTTT. It codes for CASSLDVAEAFF.

V usage is TRBV6-6 and J usage is TRBJ2-2; D is unclear. Trimming pared 2 bases from V and 8 bases from J, leaving 6 bases between. Germline assignment: CDR1 MNHNY and CDR2 SVGAGI (reference sequence). This CDR3 comprises 12 residues. CDR3 bases: TGTGCCAGCAGTTACGTGGCAGGGGAGCTGTTTTTT. Protein sequence: CASSYVAGELFF.

The rearrangement uses TRBV5-1 and TRBJ1-2; D remains ambiguous. Germline V gives CDR1 SGHRS, CDR2 YFSETQ. This CDR3 has 15 amino acids. V shed 0 bases and J shed 4 bases, with 13 bases lying between them. The CDR3 reads CASSLAGGGLYGYTF. CDR3 nucleotides: TGCGCCAGCAGCTTGGCCGGCGGCGGGCTCTATGGCTACACCTTC.

The chain joins TRBV7-2 to TRBJ2-1, with 14 bases that match TRBD2. This CDR3 has 15 amino acids. V lost 5 bases to trimming and J lost 7 bases; unmatched junction nucleotides: 4. Germline V gene data show CDR1 as SGHTA and CDR2 as FQGNSA. The CDR3 loop reads CASSPRLAGGNEQFF. The CDR3 nucleotides read TGTGCCAGCAGCCCCCGACTAGCGGGAGGGAATGAGCAGTTCTTC.

The chain has TRBV15 and TRBJ2-1, with D possibly matching TRBD2 (5 bases). There are 14 residues in the CDR3. V was clipped by 0 bases and J by 7 bases, with 10 bases between them. Germline values: CDR1 LNHNV, CDR2 YYDKDF (reference sequence). CDR3: CATSRDPPGNEQFF. CDR3 nucleotides: TGTGCCACCAGCAGAGATCCTCCGGGGAATGAGCAGTTCTTC.

This clone was seen a few times. The rearrangement uses TRBV6-2 or TRBV6-3 and TRBJ1-6; TRBD1 matches 7 bases. The CDR3 is made up of 16 amino acids. The V and J ends lost 6 bases and 5 bases, in that order; junction bases with no gene match: 10. Germline V gene sequence: CDR1 MNHEY, CDR2 SVGEGT. CDR3 sequence reads: CASSLRQGVDNSPLHF. The CDR3 coding sequence is TGTGCCAGCAGCCTCAGGCAGGGGGTTGATAATTCACCCCTCCACTTT.

This sequence joins TRBV19 and TRBJ1-3; D not certain. With 0 bases removed from V and 8 bases from J, the gap between germline ends came to 11 bases. Germline lookup yields CDR1 LNHDA and CDR2 SQIVND (reference sequence). This CDR3 region has 14 residues. CDR3 nucleotides: TGTGCCAGTAGTATAGACCCAAGCGTGGACACCATATATTTT. It specifies CASSIDPSVDTIYF.